This T cell receptor (beta chain) was obtained from a study of T cell responses to AZD1222 COVID-19 vaccine. Study details: Doses given second, at about 4 or about 12 weeks, were pooled. General study points: Only five to seven AZD1222 recipients were seropositive at baseline. The study sampled repertoires only after the peak T cell response. Nearly half of the spike-specific TCRs reportedly recognize variant regions that carry no mutations.

Some clones are missing from TCRdb's copy, which holds only in-frame ones; the method was immunoSEQ multiplex PCR. The sample lists over 150,000 clones; around 87% were seen once. The germline V gene encodes CDR1 SGHRS and CDR2 YFSETQ. This CDR3 contains 14 residues. V lost 3 bases and J lost 0, with 6 bases in between. Concerning this clone itself: Its antigen is not identified.

The specimen comprised peripheral blood, sampled on day 0 of AZD1222 vaccination. This clonotype was sampled from an adult in good health. This sequence joins TRBV5-1 and TRBJ2-2; no clear D gene. CDR3 protein: CASSWEANTGELFF. Written as DNA, the CDR3 is TGCGCCAGCAGCTGGGAAGCGAACACCGGGGAGCTGTTTTTT.